This T cell receptor beta chain comes out of a study of blood T cell repertoires in COVID-19. The wider study: COVID-19 samples collected from the United States, Italy and Spain covered acute and convalescent phases.

The data were produced by immunoSEQ multiplex PCR, yet TCRdb's version contains in-frame clones alone and is incomplete. The sample yields some 300,000 clones, roughly 87% seen once. This sequence was found in a woman aged 30 to 39 who had recovered from COVID-19. Sequences were obtained from PBMCs or T cells enriched from blood (not recorded which).

CDR3 sequence (DNA): TGTGCCAGCAAACGGGACAGGGGAAGCTCCTATAATTCACCCCTCCACTTT. Its protein product is CASKRDRGSSYNSPLHF. J is TRBJ1-6 and V is TRBV2, with 10 nucleotides matching TRBD1. CDR1 and CDR2 from the germline V gene are SNHLY and FYNNEI. The CDR3 loop spans 17 amino acids. After removal of 7 bases from V and 0 bases from J, the junction contained 6 bases not matched to a gene.